Below are 32 T cell receptor beta chains sequenced from a single sample in a study of CD8+ T cells in alopecia areata. cDNA reverse transcribed from extracted RNA served as the sequencing template. Repertoires were generated with immunoSEQ multiplex PCR, while TCRdb's copy carries only in-frame clones and drops some. The sample lists about 120,000 clones, around two fifths seen once, with 3% to 3.5% in the top ten. Sample: CD4+ T cells sorted from blood. Receptors were obtained from a human donor with alopecia areata.

This clone turned up a few times. The J gene is TRBJ2-7, the V gene TRBV7-2, with 11 positions matching TRBD2. Germline trimming cut 5 bases from V and 3 bases from J; bases unmatched to any gene: 9. Germline V CDR1 and CDR2: SGHTA, FQGNSA. The CDR3 sequence is 16 residues long. This CDR3 reads CASSGLAGRQGYEQYF. CDR3 bases: TGTGCCAGCAGCGGACTAGCGGGCAGACAGGGCTACGAGCAGTACTTC.

This chain connects TRBV29-1 to TRBJ1-5; tentatively, D is TRBD1 (5 bases). CDR1 and CDR2 from the germline V gene are SQVTM and ANQGSEA. V was clipped by 7 bases and J by 3 bases, with 13 bases between them. The CDR3 runs 13 residues. CDR3 residues: CSAGEGNNQPQHF. In nucleotides, the CDR3 is TGCAGCGCCGGGGAGGGGAACAATCAGCCCCAGCATTTT.

The chain joins TRBV29-1 to TRBJ1-5; TRBD1 is a possible D gene (6 bases). Germline V CDR1 and CDR2: SQVTM, ANQGSEA. V lost 3 bases and J 6 bases, leaving 12 bases between the germline ends. The CDR3 has 13 residues. The CDR3 DNA reads TGCAGCGTTGAGGTGGGGGCGAGTCAGCCCCAGCATTTT. It is translated as CSVEVGASQPQHF.

The CDR3 nucleotides are TGTGCCTGGAGTGAAGACAGGACGTACCAAGAGACCCAGTACTTC. Residues: CAWSEDRTYQETQYF. The rearrangement links TRBV30 to TRBJ2-5; perhaps TRBD1 as D (6 bases). V was trimmed by 1 base and J by 0 bases, leaving 12 bases between them. Germline CDR1 GTSNPN, CDR2 SVGIG (reference sequence). The CDR3 runs to 15 residues.

The sample holds one count of this clone. CDR3 sequence (DNA): TGCAGCGTTGTACAGGGGGTTGGTCAGCCCCAGCATTTT. It is translated as CSVVQGVGQPQHF. This sequence joins TRBV29-1 and TRBJ1-5; the match to TRBD1 covers 8 bases. From germline, CDR1 is SQVTM and CDR2 ANQGSEA. Trimming removed 4 bases from V and 6 bases from J; junction bases left unmatched: 5. This CDR3 is built from 13 residues.

The rearrangement joins TRBV28 to TRBJ2-5; TRBD1 is a possible D gene (6 bases). The CDR3 totals 12 residues. V was clipped by 10 bases and J by 2 bases, with 11 bases between them. Germline V gene data show CDR1 as MDHEN and CDR2 as SYDVKM. In DNA form, the CDR3 reads TGTGCCACCTCGGACAGACAAGAGACCCAGTACTTC. Protein: CATSDRQETQYF. The full variable domain, rest sourced from reference TRBV28 and TRBJ2-5, is DVKVTQSSRYLVKRTGEKVFLECVQDMDHENMFWYRQDPGLGLRLIYFSYDVKMKEKGDIPEGYSVSREKKERFSLILESASTNQTSMYLCATSDRQETQYFGPGTRLLVL.

This clone was seen only once. The chain employs TRBV11-2 and TRBJ2-5; D might be TRBD2 (5 bases). CDR1 and CDR2 from the germline V gene are SGHAT and FQNNGV. Trimming left V 3 bases short and J 4 bases short, with 12 bases between. The CDR3 contains 14 residues. The CDR3 nucleotides are TGTGCCAGCAGCTTGGCGGGCTTACGAGAGACCCAGTACTTC. It is translated as CASSLAGLRETQYF.

The chain carries TRBV30 and TRBJ1-1, with D perhaps TRBD1 (5 bases). The V end was cut by 5 bases, the J end by 9 bases, with 19 bases between. The CDR3 extends over 13 amino acids. Germline CDR1 GTSNPN, CDR2 SVGIG (reference sequence). This CDR3 reads CAWAGLQGYQAFF. The DNA of the CDR3 is TGTGCCTGGGCCGGACTCCAGGGTTACCAAGCTTTCTTT.

This clone showed up just a few times. The gene calls are TRBV5-4 and TRBJ2-5; possible D gene TRBD1, 6 bases. The V and J ends lost 4 bases and 1 base respectively, with 11 bases between them. The germline V gene has CDR1 SGHNT and CDR2 YYREEE (reference sequence). The CDR3 length is 14 residues. The CDR3 coding sequence is TGTGCCAGCAGCCAACAGGGAGCCCAAGAGACCCAGTACTTC. Protein product: CASSQQGAQETQYF.

The genes are TRBV6-5 and TRBJ2-1; 8 nucleotides align to TRBD2. The germline V gene encodes CDR1 MNHEY and CDR2 SVGAGI. This CDR3 contains 13 residues. The ends lost 2 bases at V and 9 bases at J; junction bases unmatched: 3. As DNA, the CDR3 is TGTGCCAGCAGTTACAGTAGCGGGGTTGAGCAGTTCTTC. It translates to CASSYSSGVEQFF.

The gene calls are TRBV2 and TRBJ1-3, with 8 nucleotides matching TRBD1. Trimming took 6 bases from V and 7 from J; bases not matched to a gene: 11. This CDR3 comprises 15 residues. CDR1 and CDR2 (germline): SNHLY, FYNNEI. CDR3 region: CASRRDRTDRNTIYF. CDR3 in DNA: TGTGCCAGCAGGAGGGACAGGACCGATAGGAACACCATATATTTT.

Concerning this clone itself: The junction departs from germline at one end; a sequencing error may be responsible. The CDR3 DNA reads TGTGCCACCTCAAAAACCCCTTACGAGCGGTACTTC. Encoded protein: CATSKTPYERYF. The chain links TRBV11-2 to TRBJ2-7, with no clear D. CDR3 length: 12 amino acids. Germline CDR1 and CDR2: SGHAT and FQNNGV.

This clone was seen a handful of times. This CDR3 is CSVGQVQGWCEQYF. The DNA for the CDR3 is TGCAGCGTTGGTCAGGTACAGGGCTGGTGCGAGCAGTACTTC. The genes are TRBV29-1 and TRBJ2-7; D is perhaps TRBD1 (6 bases). The V gene lost 4 bases and the J gene lost 6 bases, with 19 bases spanning the gap. The CDR3 extends over 14 amino acids. CDR1 SQVTM and CDR2 ANQGSEA come from the germline V gene.

The gene calls are TRBV29-1 and TRBJ2-2, with TRBD2 matching over 10 bases. The CDR3 covers 14 residues. J lost 4 bases, V lost 6 bases, and 5 bases had no gene match. Germline-derived CDR1 and CDR2 are SQVTM and ANQGSEA. CDR3 DNA sequence: TGCAGCGTATCTAAGCGGGAGGGCACCGGGGAGCTGTTTTTT. Translation: CSVSKREGTGELFF.

CDR3 nucleotide sequence: TGTGCCAGCAGCTACATGACAGGGGGCACAGGCAATCAGCCCCAGCATTTT. Its protein product is CASSYMTGGTGNQPQHF. The chain carries TRBV28 and TRBJ1-5, with 10 bases identical to TRBD1. J was trimmed by 2 bases and V by 6 bases; bases with no gene match: 10. Germline V gene data show CDR1 as MDHEN and CDR2 as SYDVKM. This CDR3 comprises 17 residues.

The table lists this clone with a few counts. The sample carries other DNA sequences with the same CDR3. This rearrangement joins TRBV29-1 to TRBJ2-2; D not resolved. V was cut by 6 bases and J by 1 base, with 12 bases left in between. The CDR3 has 14 residues. Germline V gene data show CDR1 as SQVTM and CDR2 as ANQGSEA. The CDR3 loop is CSVAPGVNTGELFF. The CDR3 coding sequence is TGCAGCGTAGCGCCAGGCGTGAACACCGGGGAGCTGTTTTTT.

This clone was counted between two and nine times. The rearrangement links TRBV7-9 to TRBJ2-2; 7 nucleotides agree with TRBD1. Germline V CDR1 and CDR2: SEHNR, FQNEAQ (reference sequence). The CDR3 has 13 amino acids. V lost 5 bases, J lost 7 bases, and 4 bases stayed unmatched. The CDR3 region has the DNA TGTGCCAGCAGCGAAGACAGGGTCGGGGAGCTGTTTTTT. Protein: CASSEDRVGELFF.

This chain links TRBV4-1 with TRBJ2-2; D call uncertain. The V gene's germline CDR1 is MGHRA and CDR2 YSYEKL. The CDR3 runs to 16 residues. Trimming took 0 bases from V and 5 from J, leaving 13 bases between them. The CDR3 is CASSQDSRRSTGELFF. The CDR3 DNA reads TGCGCCAGCAGCCAAGATAGCAGGCGTTCAACCGGGGAGCTGTTTTTT.

V and J are TRBV29-1 and TRBJ2-7; the D call may be TRBD1 or TRBD2 (5 bases each). The CDR3 sequence is 13 residues long. CDR1 is SQVTM and CDR2 is ANQGSEA in the germline V gene. The ends were cut back, 4 bases at V and 0 bases at J, with 10 bases in the middle. CDR3 sequence (DNA): TGCAGCGTTGTAGGGGACGGCTCCTACGAGCAGTACTTC. This sequence encodes CSVVGDGSYEQYF.

This clone was seen only a few times. As DNA, the CDR3 is TGTGCCAGCAGCCGCGGGGTGGCTGAAGCTTTCTTT. It codes for CASSRGVAEAFF. This chain links TRBV7-8 with TRBJ1-1; no clear D. Between the trimmed V and J ends, which lost 5 bases and 6 bases, there was a span of 10 bases. Germline CDR1 and CDR2: SGHVS and FQNEAQ. This CDR3 comprises 12 residues.

The gene calls are TRBV6-5 and TRBJ2-3, with D possibly being TRBD2 (6 bases). There are 15 residues in the CDR3. V lost 6 bases and J lost 2, with 15 bases in between. Germline lookup yields CDR1 MNHEY and CDR2 SVGAGI. The CDR3 DNA reads as TGTGCCAGCAGGCGATCGGGACTCCCCACAGATACGCAGTATTTT. Protein: CASRRSGLPTDTQYF.

The chain recombines TRBV30 with TRBJ2-5, with D possibly TRBD2 on 6 matching bases. CDR3 length: 13 residues. Trimming pared 0 bases from V and 3 bases from J, leaving 8 bases between. Germline CDR1 is GTSNPN and CDR2 is SVGIG (reference sequence). CDR3 sequence reads: CAWSVAGKETQYF. CDR3 DNA sequence: TGTGCCTGGAGTGTCGCGGGGAAAGAGACCCAGTACTTC.

This chain connects TRBV29-1 to TRBJ1-4; 8 bases are a match to TRBD1. Germline V gene lookup returns CDR1 SQVTM and CDR2 ANQGSEA. The V gene end was trimmed by 1 base and the J gene end by 10 bases; junction bases not matched to a gene: 8. This CDR3 has 14 residues. The CDR3 DNA is TGCAGCGTTGAAGTGTCAGGGGGCCCGGGAAAACTGTTTTTT. It is translated as CSVEVSGGPGKLFF.

The V gene is TRBV28, the J gene TRBJ1-5; D possibly corresponds to TRBD1 (6 bases). The CDR3 has 15 amino acids. V lost 11 bases and J 1 base, leaving 18 bases between the germline ends. Germline CDR1 reads MDHEN; CDR2 reads SYDVKM. DNA of the CDR3: TGTGCCGGTCGACCGGCTCAGGGGAGCAATCAGCCCCAGCATTTT. It codes for CAGRPAQGSNQPQHF.

Only a few counts were recorded for this clone. The rearrangement joins TRBV29-1 to TRBJ2-5; 8 bases line up with TRBD2. This CDR3 has 12 residues. Germline trimming cut 7 bases from V and 5 bases from J; bases unmatched to any gene: 6. The V gene's germline CDR1 is SQVTM and CDR2 ANQGSEA. The CDR3 DNA sequence: TGCAGCGCGGACGGGGGGGGCGAGACCCAGTACTTC. Protein: CSADGGGETQYF.

This chain uses TRBV29-1 with TRBJ1-1; 8 nucleotides agree with TRBD1. The CDR3 spans 13 residues. The germline gives CDR1 SQVTM, CDR2 ANQGSEA. Trimming took 2 bases from V and 4 from J; bases not matched to a gene: 3. In DNA form, the CDR3 reads TGCAGCGTTGAACGGCAGGGGGCCACTGAAGCTTTCTTT. It codes for CSVERQGATEAFF.

This rearrangement joins TRBV7-9 to TRBJ1-4; D gene unclear. The V gene lost 7 bases and the J gene lost 5 bases, with 14 bases spanning the gap. The CDR3 is 14 residues long. The V gene's germline CDR1 is SEHNR and CDR2 FQNEAQ (reference sequence). CDR3 nucleotide sequence: TGTGCCAGCACCCGACCAGACCGGAATGAAAAACTGTTTTTT. Translating it yields CASTRPDRNEKLFF.

This clone was observed a few times. The CDR3 DNA reads TGTGCCAGCAGCAACAGGGATTCCAACACTGAAGCTTTCTTT. Residues: CASSNRDSNTEAFF. This rearrangement joins TRBV7-2 to TRBJ1-1, with D perhaps matching TRBD1 (6 bases). Germline V gives CDR1 SGHTA, CDR2 FQGNSA. The CDR3 spans 14 residues. The V end lost 5 bases, the J end lost 2 bases, and 12 bases lay between the germline ends.

This rearrangement joins TRBV5-4 to TRBJ2-1, with a weak D call TRBD2 (6 bases). Trimming cost V 5 bases and J 3 bases, with 18 bases left between them. Germline CDR1 reads SGHNT; CDR2 reads YYREEE (reference sequence). This CDR3 has 16 amino acids. CDR3 residues: CASRLVGTSIYNEQFF. The CDR3 bases are TGTGCCAGCAGACTCGTCGGGACTTCGATCTACAATGAGCAGTTCTTC. Full variable domain (outside the CDR3, taken from reference TRBV5-4 and TRBJ2-1): ETGVTQSPTHLIKTRGQQVTLRCSSQSGHNTVSWYQQALGQGPQFIFQYYREEENGRGNFPPRFSGLQFPNYSSELNVNALELDDSALYLCASRLVGTSIYNEQFFGPGTRLTVL.

The chain combines TRBV5-1 with TRBJ2-7; no clear D gene. Germline loops: CDR1 SGHRS, CDR2 YFSETQ. Trimming removed 3 bases from V and 7 bases from J, with 20 bases in between. CDR3 length: 15 residues. CDR3 residues: CASSSDGPLSEEQYF. As DNA, the CDR3 is TGCGCCAGCAGCTCGGACGGGCCCCTCTCGGAAGAGCAGTACTTC.

This clone was seen only a few times. The J gene is TRBJ2-1, the V gene TRBV29-1; 13 bases line up with TRBD2. This CDR3 region has 14 residues. The germline CDR1 and CDR2 sequences are SQVTM and ANQGSEA. Trimming took 8 bases from V and 7 from J; bases not matched to a gene: 8. Here the CDR3 DNA reads TGCAGCCTATTACTAGCGGGAGGGCTGAATGAGCAGTTCTTC. Residues: CSLLLAGGLNEQFF.

The chain is built from TRBV4-3 and TRBJ2-7; D not certain. The CDR3 length is 12 residues. The germline CDR1 and CDR2 sequences are LGHNA and YSLEER. Deletions cut 0 bases from V and 6 bases from J, with 6 bases between. The CDR3 spells CASSQDYREQYF. DNA for the CDR3: TGCGCCAGCAGCCAAGATTATCGCGAGCAGTACTTC.